This entry is about one T cell receptor beta chain. Its antigen target is currently unknown. No qualities accompany the bases; no much larger clone lies one base away. The collaborating institutions used their own protocols to collect whole blood in K2EDTA tubes. Collaborator samples were shipped for TCRbeta analysis as frozen whole blood, isolated PBMCs, or DNA extracted from either sample type. These data are taken from a study of blood T cell repertoires in COVID-19 (dated by TCRdb to the early 2020s). Turning to the overall study: The collaborator samples originated in the United States, Italy and Spain and spanned the acute and convalescent phases of COVID-19. The dataset comprised deeply sampled blood TCRbeta repertoires from subjects exposed to, actively infected with, or recovered from COVID-19. The repertoires were released in a freely available public database meant as a resource for research on the immune response to SARS-CoV-2. A de-identified subject ID, COVID-19 status, age in years and sex were almost always included in the sample metadata. HLA class I and class II types, where available, came from metadata supplied by the sample provider rather than from assay-based typing. The material from the prospective study consisted of cDNA or gDNA derived from T cells, B-cell-depleted T cells, or PBMCs. The samples were drawn from the first 160 participants of the ongoing ImmuneRACE study and from about 1,200 subjects provided by 6 global collaborators.

TCRbeta CDR3 regions were amplified from genomic DNA by means of the immunoSEQ Assay, a bias-controlled multiplex PCR. The source study handled its data this way. The number of nucleated cells in each sample was estimated from the amplification of reference gene primers within the assay. To quantify the absolute abundance of each unique TCRbeta CDR3 rearrangement, sequence reads were collapsed and filtered. For each sample, productive Simpson clonality was calculated as the square root of Simpson's diversity index over productive rearrangements. Entries here come from immuneACCESS through TCRdb and include only in-frame sequences with V and J called. Some clones fail to appear in such tables; in the studies checked, an unresolved V gene covers under half of the shortfall, and the cause of the remainder is unknown. The DNA was the basis for D and trimming; V, J and clone size are from that table. This sample has 25,000 to 30,000 clones in its table, and 75% to 85% of those were observed once. The ten most abundant clones make up around 26% of the sample.

The CDR3 contains 16 residues, cysteine and phenylalanine counted. Here the CDR3 DNA is all that survives: 48 bases in frame from base 1. Germline trimming amounts to 6 bases on V and 4 bases on J, with 8 as the count of junction bases outside the gene matches. The germline V gene encodes CDR1 MDHEN and CDR2 SYDVKM. Paper-wide results and their limitations: How much clinical and demographic metadata was included differed by source and by participant, and the metadata was provided uncurated.

The V and J genes are TRBV28 and TRBJ2-1, with 11 junctional bases fitting TRBD1. This clonotype originated in a human donor in a cohort sampled during active COVID-19. Sequences were obtained from peripheral blood. CDR3 sequence: CASSSPGTGGYNEQFF. The nucleotide sequence reads as follows: TGTGCCAGCAGCTCCCCCGGGACAGGGGGGTACAATGAGCAGTTCTTC.